These T cell receptor beta chains were read from a single sample in a study of shared clonotypes between healthy human individuals. Clones were read by immunoSEQ multiplex PCR, and TCRdb kept only the in-frame ones, dropping some. Among around 510,000 clones listed, 95% to 96% were seen once. The sample consisted of naive CD4+ T cells sorted from blood. The receptors here all came from a woman under 40 in good health. The CDR3 runs from the conserved cysteine through the conserved F or W. The D gene is left open where the match is weak. Some rows mark clone size as missing; the rest say once, few, many or name a class of expanded clone.

size	D	V	J	DNA	CDR3
NA	NA	TRBV28	TRBJ1-3	TGTGCCAGCAGCGGGAGGGTCTCTGGAAACACCATATATTTT	CASSGRVSGNTIYF
NA	TRBD1	TRBV4-1	TRBJ1-3	TGCGCCAGCAGCCGTGACAGGGTGAACACCATATATTTT	CASSRDRVNTIYF
NA	NA	TRBV11-2	TRBJ1-2	TGTGCCAGCAGCCCGTCCGACAGAATCAGGGGCTATGGCTACACCTTC	CASSPSDRIRGYGYTF
NA	NA	TRBV19	TRBJ2-4	TGTGCCAGTAGCGGGCAGGCAAACATTCAGTACTTC	CASSGQANIQYF
NA	NA	TRBV25-1	TRBJ2-5	TGTGCCAGCAGGGGGGGGCGGGGAAACCAAGAGACCCAGTACTTC	CASRGGRGNQETQYF
few	NA	TRBV19	TRBJ1-1	TGTGCCAGTAGTCTTTTTTGGAACACTGAAGCTTTCTTT	CASSLFWNTEAFF
NA	NA	TRBV18	TRBJ1-2	TGTGCCAGCTCACCACCCAGGGTAACTGGCTACACCTTC	CASSPPRVTGYTF
NA	NA	TRBV13	TRBJ2-7	TGTGCCAGCAGCTTATGGGGGGTTAATAGCGGTACTGGGCCCAAGAGCTCCTACGAGCAGTACTTC	CASSLWGVNSGTGPKSSYEQYF
NA	TRBD2	TRBV7-6	TRBJ2-1	TGTGCCAGCAGCTTTAGCGGGTCCTCCTACAATGAGCAGTTCTTC	CASSFSGSSYNEQFF
NA	NA	TRBV5-1	TRBJ1-1	TGCGCCAGCAGCTTGGTAACGGTAAACACTGAAGCTTTCTTT	CASSLVTVNTEAFF
NA	NA	TRBV27	TRBJ1-1	TGTGCCAGCAGTTTCAAGGTGAACACTGAAGCTTTCTTT	CASSFKVNTEAFF
NA	TRBD1	TRBV18	TRBJ1-5	TGTGCCAGCGCACCGGGACAGGGGACAAATCAGCCCCAGCATTTT	CASAPGQGTNQPQHF
NA	NA	TRBV4-1	TRBJ2-7	TGCGCCAGCAGCCACCTACCACAGGCCTACGAGCAGTACTTC	CASSHLPQAYEQYF
NA	NA	TRBV19	TRBJ1-2	TGTGCCAGTAGTGAGGGGACCTCGACGGACTATGGCTACACCTTC	CASSEGTSTDYGYTF
NA	TRBD1	TRBV27	TRBJ2-1	TGTGCCAGCAGCCGCCCCGGGACAGGGGAAGTCAATGAGCAGTTCTTC	CASSRPGTGEVNEQFF
NA	NA	TRBV28	TRBJ2-5	TGTGCCAGCACTGGGGGCCAGCCAATAGGGACCCAGTACTTC	CASTGGQPIGTQYF
NA	NA	TRBV11-2	TRBJ1-1	TGTGCCAGCAGACAAGTTAGGTCCAGGGAGAACACTGAAGCTTTCTTT	CASRQVRSRENTEAFF
NA	NA	TRBV28	TRBJ2-4	TGTGCCAGCAGTTTTCTAGAAAGCGGCATTCAGTACTTC	CASSFLESGIQYF
NA	NA	TRBV19	TRBJ1-5	TGTGCCAGTAGCCCCCGGGAATGGGGTGGCAATCAGCCCCAGCATTTT	CASSPREWGGNQPQHF
NA	TRBD1	TRBV19	TRBJ1-5	TGTGCCAGCCAAGGGGCAGGGGGATGGAATCAGCCCCAGCATTTT	CASQGAGGWNQPQHF
NA	TRBD1	TRBV6-5	TRBJ1-3	TGTGCCAGCAGCCAGGACAGGACGGGAAACACCATATATTTT	CASSQDRTGNTIYF
NA	NA	TRBV7-2	TRBJ2-2	TGTGCCAGCAGCTTCGTTCACCCCGGGGAGCTGTTTTTT	CASSFVHPGELFF
NA	NA	TRBV27	TRBJ2-5	TGTGCCAGCAGTCGGAACGGGAACCAAGAGACCCAGTACTTC	CASSRNGNQETQYF
once	NA	TRBV19	TRBJ1-1	TGTGCCAGTAGTATGGGACGCTTGAACACTGAAGCTTTCTTT	CASSMGRLNTEAFF
NA	NA	TRBV29-1	TRBJ1-2	TGCAGCGTGAACCGGAGGGACGGACCTCTTCTGTCTCTCTATGGCTACACCTTC	CSVNRRDGPLLSLYGYTF
NA	NA	TRBV5-1	TRBJ2-1	TGCGCCAGCAGCACAGGGTTGAACAATGAGCAGTTCTTC	CASSTGLNNEQFF
NA	NA	TRBV7-9	TRBJ2-7	TGTGCCAGCAGCTTTAGCGGTAGGCCTGAAGAGCAGTACTTC	CASSFSGRPEEQYF
NA	NA	TRBV18	TRBJ2-2	TGTGCCAGCTCACCAGAGACCCTTGTAGGGGAGCTGTTTTTT	CASSPETLVGELFF
NA	NA	TRBV2	TRBJ1-1	TGTGCCAGCAGTGAGGCCCGAGCCGCAAACACTGAAGCTTTCTTT	CASSEARAANTEAFF
NA	NA	TRBV6-1	TRBJ2-5	TGTGCCAGCGGTTCCCCCACAGGGCAAGAGACCCAGTACTTC	CASGSPTGQETQYF
NA	TRBD2	TRBV7-6	TRBJ2-2	TGTGCCAGCAGCTTAGTAACTAGCGGAGGGAACACCGGGGAGCTGTTTTTT	CASSLVTSGGNTGELFF
once	NA	TRBV28	TRBJ2-7	TGTGCCAGCAGTTTAGGCCTATATCGGGGATACGAGCAGTACTTC	CASSLGLYRGYEQYF
NA	NA	TRBV6-1	TRBJ2-5	TGTGCCAGCAGTGAAGCTCCCGGGTTGGAGACCCAGTACTTC	CASSEAPGLETQYF
NA	NA	TRBV25-1	TRBJ1-1	TGTGCCAGCAGTTTGGCAGAATGGGACACTGAAGCTTTCTTT	CASSLAEWDTEAFF
NA	NA	TRBV9	TRBJ1-1	TGTGCCAGCAGCGTAGGAGTAGGGCCTGAAGCTTTCTTT	CASSVGVGPEAFF
NA	TRBD1	TRBV7-3	TRBJ1-1	TGTGCCAGCAGCTCCCTTGGCGGACAGGGCGAAGCTTTCTTT	CASSSLGGQGEAFF
once	TRBD1	TRBV7-2	TRBJ1-5	TGTGCCAGCAGCCAAGAGACAGGGGGAAGCAATCAGCCCCAGCATTTT	CASSQETGGSNQPQHF
NA	NA	TRBV5-1	TRBJ1-5	TGCGCCAGCAGCTTGGCGGGAGACGGAAGCAATCAGCCCCAGCATTTT	CASSLAGDGSNQPQHF
NA	NA	TRBV19	TRBJ1-1	TGTGCCAGTAGAGAGGGCACTGAAGCTTTCTTT	CASREGTEAFF
NA	NA	TRBV19	TRBJ1-2	TGTGCCAGTAGTCCGCCCGAGCGCTATGGCTACACCTTC	CASSPPERYGYTF
NA	NA	TRBV19	TRBJ2-5	TGTGCCAGTAGTGAGGAGGTTTTGGAGACCCAGTACTTC	CASSEEVLETQYF
NA	NA	TRBV29-1	TRBJ2-3	TGCAGCGTTGCTGGAGGTTCTACAACAGATACGCAGTATTTT	CSVAGGSTTDTQYF